The sequence of this T cell receptor (beta chain) was determined in a study of cytotoxic CD8 clonotypes in ibrutinib-treated CLL. A word on this clone: Its antigen is currently unknown.

Overall study findings and caveats: Sampling schedules were unmatched across sustained-remission and progressing patients.

Data came from immunoSEQ multiplex PCR; TCRdb stores just in-frame clones and leaves some out. The repertoire holds about 300,000 clones, with approximately 76% as singletons. Trimming cost V 6 bases and J 5 bases, with 12 bases left between them. The CDR3 length is 13 residues. CDR1 and CDR2 (germline): SNHLY, FYNNEI. The sequence came from a human donor with chronic lymphocytic leukemia. The chain employs TRBV2 and TRBJ2-3, with D possibly called TRBD1 or TRBD2 (5 bases each). The source was PBMCs, collected at disease progression, from a patient treated with ibrutinib. For the CDR3, the DNA is TGTGCCAGCAGCGATGGGGGTCGAGATACGCAGTATTTT. This sequence encodes CASSDGGRDTQYF.